The rows below give T cell receptor beta chains drawn from one sample of a study of T-cell reconstitution after alpha-beta-depleted transplantation in children. TCRdb processed the PCR reads anew with MiXCR; each CDR3 protein has one entry. Of about 690,000 distinct CDR3 sequences listed, approximately 16% were seen once; the top ten hold approximately 1%. The material sequenced was PBMCs from the stem cell graft donor, taken from the stem cell graft. The receptor source for this set is a human donor who donated a stem cell graft to a child with acute myeloid leukemia. Each CDR3 is given with its conserved first and last residue. The D gene is left open where the match is weak. The size field is filled for only some rows; it gives once, few, many or a size class.

many	TRBV7-2	TRBD1	TRBJ2-1	TGTGCCAGCAGCTTAGCGCTGGGGACAGGGGTCGATGAGCAGTTCTTC	CASSLALGTGVDEQFF
few	TRBV9	NA	TRBJ2-3	TGTGCCAGCAGCTCCCCCTCGGGGTTCGACACAGATACGCAGTATTTT	CASSSPSGFDTDTQYF
few	TRBV12-3/TRBV12-4	NA	TRBJ2-2	TGTGCCAGCAGTAGGGGGAATCGTGGCACCGGGGAGCTGTTTTTT	CASSRGNRGTGELFF
NA	TRBV7-2	NA	TRBJ1-2	TGTGCCAGCAGCCACGGGGGTAACTATGGCTACACCTTC	CASSHGGNYGYTF
few	TRBV5-1	TRBD2	TRBJ2-3	TGCGCCAGCGAAGCTAGCGGGGGTGCAGATACGCAGTATTTT	CASEASGGADTQYF
NA	TRBV2	NA	TRBJ2-1	TGTGCCAGCACCAGGGGTAGGGAGCAGTTCTTC	CASTRGREQFF
few	TRBV5-1	NA	TRBJ2-1	TGCGCCAGCAGCCTAGACCAAACCCTATACAATGAGCAGTTCTTC	CASSLDQTLYNEQFF
few	TRBV5-1	TRBD1	TRBJ2-1	TGCGCCAGCAGCTTCGGACAGGGGGCGAGGAATGAGCAGTTCTTC	CASSFGQGARNEQFF
few	TRBV5-1	NA	TRBJ2-7	TGCGCCAGCAAACTGGTATTTACGGTCGACGAGCAGTACTTC	CASKLVFTVDEQYF
many	TRBV7-3	TRBD2	TRBJ2-1	TGTGCCAGCAACGTAGCGGGGGGAAGCTCCTACAATGAGCAGTTCTTC	CASNVAGGSSYNEQFF
few	TRBV20-1	NA	TRBJ2-5	TGCAGTGCTAGAGCCCCGGGGGAGTCCCAAGAGACCCAGTACTTC	CSARAPGESQETQYF
NA	TRBV7-3	NA	TRBJ2-1	TGTGCCAGCAGCTCCCATTCGGGCGATGAGCAGTTCTTC	CASSSHSGDEQFF
many	TRBV12-3/TRBV12-4	NA	TRBJ2-1	TGTGCCAGCAGTTTAAGCAGGATGAATGAGCAGTTCTTC	CASSLSRMNEQFF
NA	TRBV4-3	NA	TRBJ2-1	TGCGCCAGCAGCCAAGAATCCCGTCAGGCTAGAGAGCAGTTCTTC	CASSQESRQAREQFF
many	TRBV5-1	NA	TRBJ1-1	TGCGCCAGCAGCTTGCAGGCGGTGAACACTGAAGCTTTCTTT	CASSLQAVNTEAFF
NA	TRBV24-1	NA	TRBJ2-2	TGTGCCACCAGTGATTTGAACAGGGTAGACACCGGGGAGCTGTTTTTT	CATSDLNRVDTGELFF
few	TRBV20-1	NA	TRBJ2-1	TGCAGTGCTAGACCAGGGCGGAACACGCTTCCGGGCAATGAGCAGTTCTTC	CSARPGRNTLPGNEQFF
few	TRBV30	NA	TRBJ1-1	TGTGCCTGGTTGCTCGGCTCCGCTGAAGCTTTCTTT	CAWLLGSAEAFF
many	TRBV20-1	NA	TRBJ2-3	TGCAGTGCCCGGACTCAGGGAGGCACAGATACGCAGTATTTT	CSARTQGGTDTQYF
few	TRBV11-2	TRBD2	TRBJ2-5	TGTGCCAGCAGCTTAGTGATAGCGGGGGGTACAAAGACCCAGTACTTC	CASSLVIAGGTKTQYF
few	TRBV5-1	TRBD1	TRBJ1-2	TGCGCCAGCAGCTTGGCGACAGGGGGCGGCTATGGCTACACCTTC	CASSLATGGGYGYTF
many	TRBV20-1	NA	TRBJ2-3	TGCAGTGCTCACGGAGTCGCAGATACGCAGTATTTT	CSAHGVADTQYF
NA	TRBV30	TRBD2	TRBJ2-1	TGTGCCTGGAGTGTGGCATGGACTAGCGGGGTGTACAATGAGCAGTTCTTC	CAWSVAWTSGVYNEQFF
many	TRBV20-1	TRBD2	TRBJ2-3	TGCAGTGCTCCAAATCAGCGGGGCTCTAGCACAGATACGCAGTATTTT	CSAPNQRGSSTDTQYF
NA	TRBV12-3/TRBV12-4	TRBD1	TRBJ2-5	TGTGCCAGCAGTTCGACAGGGGGTAGCGGCGAGACCCAGTACTTC	CASSSTGGSGETQYF
many	TRBV29-1	NA	TRBJ2-7	TGCAGCGTTGAAGATTCAGGGAACTCCTACGAGCAGTACTTC	CSVEDSGNSYEQYF
NA	TRBV18	TRBD1	TRBJ1-5	TGTGCCAGCTCACCTTCCGACAGGGGTCGTCAGCCCCAGCATTTT	CASSPSDRGRQPQHF
NA	TRBV10-2	TRBD2	TRBJ2-1	TGCGCCAGCGGTAACCGGACTAGCGGGACCAATGAGCAGTTCTTC	CASGNRTSGTNEQFF
few	TRBV12-5	TRBD1	TRBJ1-1	TGTGCTAGTGGGTGGACGGAACAGGGGCGGAGAGGGAACACTGAAGCTTTCTTT	CASGWTEQGRRGNTEAFF
many	TRBV29-1	TRBD2	TRBJ2-7	TGCAGCGTTGAAGGGACTAGCGGGGGGGCCGGATCCTACGAGCAGTACTTC	CSVEGTSGGAGSYEQYF
many	TRBV7-2	TRBD1	TRBJ1-1	TGTGCCAGCAGTTACCAGAGGGGGCCTGAAGCTTTCTTT	CASSYQRGPEAFF
few	TRBV12-3/TRBV12-4	NA	TRBJ1-5	TGTGCCAGCAGGCTATATAGCAATCAGCCCCAGCATTTT	CASRLYSNQPQHF
many	TRBV20-1	NA	TRBJ2-3	TGCAGTGCAGGCGAAATGGGACGGGGGGCGGGCCTCACAGATACGCAGTATTTT	CSAGEMGRGAGLTDTQYF
few	TRBV5-1	NA	TRBJ2-3	TGCGCCAGCAGCTCACCGGGGTCGAGCACAGATACGCAGTATTTT	CASSSPGSSTDTQYF
few	TRBV20-1	TRBD1	TRBJ1-1	TGCAGTGCCACTCTAGGGACAGGGGGCGCTAACACTGAAGCTTTCTTT	CSATLGTGGANTEAFF
NA	TRBV4-1	NA	TRBJ1-4	TGCGCCAGCAGCCAAGACAGGGCGAATGAAAAACTGTTTTTT	CASSQDRANEKLFF
NA	TRBV10-2	TRBD2	TRBJ2-1	TGCGCCAGCAGTGTTACGCTAGCGGGGGGCTGGGGGGAGCAGTTCTTC	CASSVTLAGGWGEQFF
few	TRBV18	NA	TRBJ2-7	TGTGCCAGCTCTCCCCTGGCAGGTGCTACCTACGAGCAGTACTTC	CASSPLAGATYEQYF
NA	TRBV15	NA	TRBJ2-1	TGTGCCACCAGCCCAGGGACCGCCGACAATGAGCAGTTCTTC	CATSPGTADNEQFF
NA	TRBV29-1	NA	TRBJ1-2	TGCAGCGTTGGTGAGGGGCAGGGGATAAACGGCTACACCTTC	CSVGEGQGINGYTF
many	TRBV5-1	TRBD1	TRBJ2-3	TGCGCCAGCAGCCGACAGGGACAGAGCACAGATACGCAGTATTTT	CASSRQGQSTDTQYF
many	TRBV5-1	TRBD1	TRBJ1-1	TGCGCCAGCAGTTATAAACAGGGGGCGGGAAGGAACACTGAAGCTTTCTTT	CASSYKQGAGRNTEAFF
NA	TRBV20-1	NA	TRBJ2-1	TGCAGTGCTAGAGGAGGGTTCGGTGGAAGCTCCTACAATGAGCAGTTCTTC	CSARGGFGGSSYNEQFF